This T cell receptor (beta chain) was captured by sequencing in a study of cytomegalovirus exposure and HLA in healthy donors (dated by TCRdb to between 2016 and 2019). Describing the broader study: According to an earlier analysis of 450 to 650 of the donors, some 170 million T cells yielded 90 million to 140 million unique TCR beta sequences and around 280 Gb of sequence data. An early release that covered some 640 HLA-typed donors contained approximately 300 gigabases of sequencing data and 75 million to 100 million unique TCR sequences. The genetic ancestry cluster associated with self-reported Caucasian donors included over 65% of the 398 genotyped donors. The study was designed to test whether signatures of past pathogen exposure could be identified by cataloging public T cell receptors. The study profiled the T cell repertoires of 500 to 800 subjects by immunosequencing and related them to cytomegalovirus serostatus. In addition to the first cohort of roughly 670 subjects, a separate validation cohort of around 110 different subjects was used. To predict cytomegalovirus infection status, the study brought together high-throughput TCR immunosequencing, statistical association of individual TCRs with disease status, and machine learning. A later analysis re-examined previously published TCR beta repertoires from just over 650 donors and added high-resolution HLA genotyping to investigate patterns of TCR occurrence. Rather than drawing on any new phenotypic data, the later analysis identified candidate immune exposures from TCR beta sequences and the way those sequences occurred across donors. An earlier analysis of approximately 640 of the donors applied high-throughput TCR beta sequencing to assess whether each TCR beta V gene segment acted as functional or pseudogenic. Alongside the repertoire data, information on donor age, sex, ethnicity and CMV serostatus was compiled. A later genetic analysis used genome-wide SNP genotypes for 398 of the 666 donors, treating that subset as a discovery cohort. Every discovery cohort repertoire had been produced on one sequencing platform. HLA typing included class I and class II loci at four-digit resolution. Typing coverage differed by locus: A, B, C, DRB1 and DQB1 were typed in about 620-630 donors, DQA1 in 522, DPA1 in approximately 600, and DPB1 in 400 to 480. Because of strong linkage in the cohort, roughly five DR-DQ haplotypes were treated as single units for association and clustering. On average, about 240,000 unique TCR beta nucleotide sequences were sequenced per donor among several hundred genotyped donors of the cohort, with roughly 18% of those sequences being non-productive. General findings and caveats noted by the study authors: In a later analysis, HLA-associated TCR beta chains showed more clonal expansion and lower generation probabilities than non-associated chains that were equally common. It was suggested by the authors that the approach could potentially be generalized to other disease states and immunological phenotypes. At a false discovery rate of 0.05, a later analysis linked 16,951 TCR beta sequences to specific HLA alleles. The presence/absence analyses assumed that sequencing depth was roughly uniform across donors, and that assumption may not be true. Compared with the 666-donor mean, donors in an Asian-associated ancestry cluster had fewer N-insertions in productive TCRs, according to a later genetic analysis. Correlated functional status among segregating V segments might reflect linkage disequilibrium, but an unknown experimental factor could not be ruled out. Several of the top co-occurrence clusters appeared to be linked to parvovirus B19, influenza, CMV and Epstein-Barr virus, according to a later analysis. CMV serostatus was the only immune exposure information available for the cohort. In this cohort, only TCR beta chains were sequenced, and detectable features were limited by the absence of alpha or paired-chain data. A group of highly shared sequence variants was considered likely to be a technical artifact of the sequencing pipeline. Across donors, most TCR sequences were observed very rarely, whereas some public TCRs were present in many individuals. An association between a missense DCLRE1C variant and V-gene and J-gene trimming of TCR beta chains was found in a later genetic analysis and replicated in an independent cohort. The earlier analysis of 587 of the donors excluded roughly 17 rarely observed V segments, including chromosome 9 orphons, because counts were too low. The 87-base-pair reads could not distinguish some IMGT-functional V segments, including TRBV6-2 and TRBV6-3, so those segments were excluded. A total of some 180 TCR beta chains were listed by the study as associated with cytomegalovirus. In both the original and validation cohorts, the classifier was reported to diagnose cytomegalovirus status with high specificity and sensitivity. Broadly in line with IMGT annotations, most TCR beta V segments showed up in productive rearrangements about 87% or about 30% of the time in an earlier analysis of about 500 of the donors. When HLA alleles, especially DR and DQ, strongly co-occurred, attributing TCR associations to individual alleles was difficult. HLA typing was unavailable for some donors at each locus, so association tests used only the typed subset. In a later analysis, most CMV-associated TCR beta chains were found to appear HLA-restricted, with HLA associations seemingly driven largely by CMV exposure. A further reported finding was that TCR beta sequences accurately predicted the HLA-A and HLA-B alleles for most subjects in the first cohort. In vitro tests confirmed that a few of the cytomegalovirus-associated TCR beta chains recognize cytomegalovirus antigens. In a later analysis, the rate of TCR association differed among HLA loci, with DRB1 alleles having the most associated TCRs and HLA-C alleles having the fewest.

The cohort was made up of roughly 670 healthy bone marrow donors. All cohort members were sampled while nominally healthy, although unrecorded immune exposures were likely present. The donor tested CMV seronegative and was one of the 352 seronegative cohort members. A peripheral blood sample was collected from each donor, and TCR beta sequencing was performed on peripheral blood mononuclear cells. The Qiagen DNeasy Blood Extraction Kit was used to extract genomic DNA from the blood cell samples. The CDR3, cysteine through phenylalanine, is 16 amino acids long. Only the CDR3 DNA is retained, 48 bases long and in frame from the first base. V lost 0 bases and J lost 7 bases, and the count of bases not matched to a germline gene is 5. Taken from the germline V gene, the CDR1 and CDR2 loops are SGHTA and FQGTGA. This clone was counted a few times. This receptor's antigen is unknown. There are no base qualities to consult, and no much larger clone falls within one base.

The library was built by means of the immunoSEQ multiplex PCR assay. A mixture of 60 forward primers for TCR Vbeta segments and 13 reverse primers for TCR Jbeta segments was used in the multiplex PCR. The CDR3 region of rearranged TCR beta genes was amplified from genomic DNA with a multiplex PCR assay. On the Illumina HiSeq System, the amplified TCR beta libraries were sequenced as 87-base-pair reads. The original pipeline was this. Across the 500 to 700 repertoires, a later analysis counted some 81 million unique TCR beta chains, roughly 11 million of which were shared by at least two donors. To remove PCR and sequencing errors, raw reads were error-corrected and collapsed into unique sequences using a nearest-neighbor algorithm that merged closely related sequences. To assign V, D and J gene segments, CDR3 sequences were aligned to IMGT reference sequences. Each retained sequence needed at least a six-nucleotide match to both a V gene segment and a J gene segment. A rearrangement counted as productive if the CDR3 had no stop codons and remained in frame with V and J, and every other rearrangement counted as non-productive. CDR3 was defined by IMGT convention, running from the second conserved V-encoded cysteine to the conserved J-encoded phenylalanine. The earlier analysis of fewer than 750 of the donors excluded sequences that lacked an unambiguous match to a single V gene segment. An earlier analysis of 587 of the donors classified V segments as functional when productive rearrangements were above 56.7% and as segregating when the standard deviation between donors was above 5%. To diagnose cytomegalovirus status from the catalog of TCR beta chain sequences, a statistical classification framework was built. V and J gene assignment, in a later analysis, came from comparing TCR nucleotide sequences with IMGT/GENE-DB human TR gene sequences. Using the TCRdist pipeline, a later analysis assigned CDR3 sequences along with most-parsimonious VDJ recombination scenarios. In a later analysis, each TCR beta chain was defined by its CDR3 amino acid sequence together with its V-gene family, and reads without a unique V-gene family were excluded. A later analysis removed several hundred highly shared, low-generation-probability nucleotide sequences to deal with suspected cross-contamination and a sequencing artifact. In a later analysis, a clonal expansion index was calculated for each public chain from normalized within-repertoire ranks of inferred template counts. A later analysis computed generation probabilities with a VDJ recombination model fitted to out-of-frame rearrangements, and checked the results against IGoR. Hypergeometric tests were used in a later analysis to score TCR-TCR, TCR-HLA and TCR-CMV co-occurrence, with a repertoire-size bias correction applied to the TCR pairs. In a later analysis, false discovery rates were estimated by permuting HLA or CMV assignments 20 times. In a later analysis, co-occurring TCRs were grouped using DBSCAN, with TCRdist sequence similarity added in when clustering inside HLA-allele-positive subsets. Repertoires with fewer than 30,000 or more than 120,000 public chains, plus five repertoires with anomalous nucleotide sharing, were excluded from co-occurrence clustering. Held by TCRdb, this immuneACCESS table contains in-frame sequences only and omits some clones. Under half of the omission traces to an unresolved V gene where checked; the cause of the rest is unknown. V, J and clone size are those of that table, while D and trimming were read from the DNA. Recorded for this sample are fewer than 200,000 clones; over 70% of them occurred a single time. The ten largest make up approximately 5.1% of the sample.

Sample: PBMCs. The TCR comes from a man between 40 and 49 years old in good health and CMV-seronegative. The receptor chain draws on TRBV7-3 and TRBJ2-1; 11 of the junction bases match TRBD2. The DNA sequence is as follows: TGTGCCAGCAGCTTAACTCCTAGCGGGAGGATAAATGAGCAGTTCTTC. The resulting protein is CASSLTPSGRINEQFF.